The 13 T cell receptor beta chains below come from one sample, sequenced in a study of cytomegalovirus exposure and HLA in healthy donors. Primers: 60 Vbeta forward and 13 Jbeta reverse. TCRdb keeps only in-frame clones here, not all; method: immunoSEQ multiplex PCR. Its table records about 51,000 clones. Sequenced material: PBMCs. The receptor source for this set is a female donor in good health and CMV-seronegative.

The rearrangement links TRBV28 to TRBJ2-7; D is unclear. Trimming left V 3 bases short and J 3 bases short, with 9 bases between. The CDR3 length is 13 residues. Germline assignment: CDR1 MDHEN and CDR2 SYDVKM. This CDR3 reads CASSFGGGYEQYF. CDR3 nucleotide sequence: TGTGCCAGCAGTTTCGGTGGTGGCTACGAGCAGTACTTC. Filled out from reference TRBV28 and TRBJ2-7, the complete variable domain reads DVKVTQSSRYLVKRTGEKVFLECVQDMDHENMFWYRQDPGLGLRLIYFSYDVKMKEKGDIPEGYSVSREKKERFSLILESASTNQTSMYLCASSFGGGYEQYFGPGTRLTVT.

The CDR3 loop reads CASSPRGTPNTEAFF. In DNA form, the CDR3 reads TGTGCCAGCTCACCACGGGGCACACCGAACACTGAAGCTTTCTTT. The chain combines TRBV18 with TRBJ1-1, with D possibly matching TRBD1 (5 bases). This CDR3 comprises 15 residues. The V gene lost 1 base and the J gene lost 1 base, with 10 bases spanning the gap. CDR1 and CDR2 (germline): KGHSH, LQKENI. Full variable domain (remainder filled in from reference TRBV18 and TRBJ1-1): NAGVMQNPRHLVRRRGQEARLRCSPMKGHSHVYWYRQLPEEGLKFMVYLQKENIIDESGMPKERFSAEFPKEGPSILRIQQVVRGDSAAYFCASSPRGTPNTEAFFGQGTRLTVV.

The rearrangement links TRBV5-6 to TRBJ1-1, with D maybe TRBD1 (6 bases). This CDR3 is 14 amino acids long. The germline V gene encodes CDR1 SGHDT and CDR2 YYEEEE. The ends were cut back, 0 bases at V and 6 bases at J, with 12 bases in the middle. In DNA, the CDR3 is TGTGCCAGCAGCTTGGCCCGGGGGGCTGCTGAAGCTTTCTTT. This gives the protein CASSLARGAAEAFF.

This chain connects TRBV6-5 to TRBJ1-1; 7 bases match TRBD1. Germline CDR1 MNHEY, CDR2 SVGAGI. V lost 3 bases to trimming and J lost 3 bases; unmatched junction nucleotides: 1. This CDR3 contains 13 residues. This CDR3 reads CASSYQGDTEAFF. CDR3 DNA: TGTGCCAGCAGTTATCAGGGGGACACTGAAGCTTTCTTT.

The rearrangement links TRBV30 to TRBJ1-2; 8 bases agree with TRBD1. V shed 0 bases, J shed 11 bases, and the junction held 14 bases outside the gene matches. Germline V gene data show CDR1 as GTSNPN and CDR2 as SVGIG (reference sequence). This CDR3 spans 15 amino acids. The DNA for the CDR3 is TGTGCCTGGAGTGTACGACAGGGGACTTATGGCTGGTACACCTTC. As protein: CAWSVRQGTYGWYTF. Together with reference TRBV30 and TRBJ1-2, the CDR3 gives the full variable domain: SQTIHQWPATLVQPVGSPLSLECTVEGTSNPNLYWYRQAAGRGLQLLFYSVGIGQISSEVPQNLSASRPQDRQFILSSKKLLLSDSGFYLCAWSVRQGTYGWYTFGSGTRLTVV.

This sequence joins TRBV30 and TRBJ2-1; 13 bases line up with TRBD2. Germline lookup yields CDR1 GTSNPN and CDR2 SVGIG (reference sequence). The CDR3 is 15 residues long. The junction had 7 bases not matched to a gene; V was cut back by 5 bases and J by 6 bases. The CDR3 DNA reads as TGTGCCTGGGGAGGACTAGCGGGAGTTCGCAATGAGCAGTTCTTC. It is translated as CAWGGLAGVRNEQFF. The full variable domain, with the rest looked up from reference TRBV30 and TRBJ2-1, is SQTIHQWPATLVQPVGSPLSLECTVEGTSNPNLYWYRQAAGRGLQLLFYSVGIGQISSEVPQNLSASRPQDRQFILSSKKLLLSDSGFYLCAWGGLAGVRNEQFFGPGTRLTVL.

J is TRBJ2-7 and V is TRBV18; D might be TRBD2 (5 bases). CDR3 length equals 14 residues. V lost 1 base to trimming and J lost 4 bases, with 11 bases between them. The germline V gene has CDR1 KGHSH and CDR2 LQKENI. The CDR3 is CASSPQGSGYEQYF. The CDR3 DNA reads as TGTGCCAGCTCACCACAGGGAAGCGGATACGAGCAGTACTTC.

The chain employs TRBV29-1 and TRBJ1-2, with D perhaps TRBD1 (5 bases). Trimming shortened V by 5 bases and J by 4 bases, and 14 bases separated the two germline ends. The CDR3 is 13 amino acids. Per germline, CDR1 SQVTM and CDR2 ANQGSEA. The CDR3 nucleotides are TGCAGCGTTCTTGGAGGGGATCTCTATGGCTACACCTTC. It encodes CSVLGGDLYGYTF.

The chain has TRBV6-5 and TRBJ1-5; D is undetermined. V dropped 5 bases and J dropped 7 bases, with 12 bases sitting between them. CDR1 is MNHEY, CDR2 SVGAGI, per germline. The CDR3 extends over 13 amino acids. The CDR3 nucleotides read TGTGCCAGCAGTCCCACCTGGCGGCAGCCCCAGCATTTT. Its protein product is CASSPTWRQPQHF.

The chain links TRBV28 to TRBJ1-2; 9 bases line up with TRBD1. Germline CDR1 and CDR2: MDHEN and SYDVKM. There are 12 residues in the CDR3. Unmatched junction bases numbered 5, after V lost 7 bases and J lost 8 bases. The CDR3 nucleotides are TGTGCCAGCAAGGACAGGGGAAACGGCTACACCTTC. This gives the protein CASKDRGNGYTF.

This chain connects TRBV5-1 to TRBJ2-1, with 14 bases lining up with TRBD2. V dropped 3 bases and J dropped 6; count of bases not matched to a gene: 5. From germline, CDR1 is SGHRS and CDR2 YFSETQ. CDR3 length: 16 residues. The CDR3, as DNA: TGCGCCAGCAGCTCTTCCGGGACTAGCGGGGGCAATGAGCAGTTCTTC. This sequence encodes CASSSSGTSGGNEQFF.

The chain links TRBV9 to TRBJ2-5, with TRBD2 identical over 8 bases. Trimming cost V 1 base and J 4 bases; bases outside gene matches: 0. Germline V gives CDR1 SGDLS, CDR2 YYNGEE. CDR3 size: 13 residues. This chain's CDR3 is CASSVTSGETQYF. CDR3 nucleotide sequence: TGTGCCAGCAGCGTAACTAGCGGAGAGACCCAGTACTTC.

This chain connects TRBV5-1 to TRBJ2-7; a weak D match, TRBD1 (6 bases). The germline V gene has CDR1 SGHRS and CDR2 YFSETQ. The CDR3 loop spans 16 amino acids. V lost 0 bases and J lost 3, with 16 bases in between. CDR3 in amino acids: CASSLGGLQGFYEQYF. The CDR3 nucleotides are TGCGCCAGCAGCTTGGGGGGCCTACAGGGATTCTACGAGCAGTACTTC.